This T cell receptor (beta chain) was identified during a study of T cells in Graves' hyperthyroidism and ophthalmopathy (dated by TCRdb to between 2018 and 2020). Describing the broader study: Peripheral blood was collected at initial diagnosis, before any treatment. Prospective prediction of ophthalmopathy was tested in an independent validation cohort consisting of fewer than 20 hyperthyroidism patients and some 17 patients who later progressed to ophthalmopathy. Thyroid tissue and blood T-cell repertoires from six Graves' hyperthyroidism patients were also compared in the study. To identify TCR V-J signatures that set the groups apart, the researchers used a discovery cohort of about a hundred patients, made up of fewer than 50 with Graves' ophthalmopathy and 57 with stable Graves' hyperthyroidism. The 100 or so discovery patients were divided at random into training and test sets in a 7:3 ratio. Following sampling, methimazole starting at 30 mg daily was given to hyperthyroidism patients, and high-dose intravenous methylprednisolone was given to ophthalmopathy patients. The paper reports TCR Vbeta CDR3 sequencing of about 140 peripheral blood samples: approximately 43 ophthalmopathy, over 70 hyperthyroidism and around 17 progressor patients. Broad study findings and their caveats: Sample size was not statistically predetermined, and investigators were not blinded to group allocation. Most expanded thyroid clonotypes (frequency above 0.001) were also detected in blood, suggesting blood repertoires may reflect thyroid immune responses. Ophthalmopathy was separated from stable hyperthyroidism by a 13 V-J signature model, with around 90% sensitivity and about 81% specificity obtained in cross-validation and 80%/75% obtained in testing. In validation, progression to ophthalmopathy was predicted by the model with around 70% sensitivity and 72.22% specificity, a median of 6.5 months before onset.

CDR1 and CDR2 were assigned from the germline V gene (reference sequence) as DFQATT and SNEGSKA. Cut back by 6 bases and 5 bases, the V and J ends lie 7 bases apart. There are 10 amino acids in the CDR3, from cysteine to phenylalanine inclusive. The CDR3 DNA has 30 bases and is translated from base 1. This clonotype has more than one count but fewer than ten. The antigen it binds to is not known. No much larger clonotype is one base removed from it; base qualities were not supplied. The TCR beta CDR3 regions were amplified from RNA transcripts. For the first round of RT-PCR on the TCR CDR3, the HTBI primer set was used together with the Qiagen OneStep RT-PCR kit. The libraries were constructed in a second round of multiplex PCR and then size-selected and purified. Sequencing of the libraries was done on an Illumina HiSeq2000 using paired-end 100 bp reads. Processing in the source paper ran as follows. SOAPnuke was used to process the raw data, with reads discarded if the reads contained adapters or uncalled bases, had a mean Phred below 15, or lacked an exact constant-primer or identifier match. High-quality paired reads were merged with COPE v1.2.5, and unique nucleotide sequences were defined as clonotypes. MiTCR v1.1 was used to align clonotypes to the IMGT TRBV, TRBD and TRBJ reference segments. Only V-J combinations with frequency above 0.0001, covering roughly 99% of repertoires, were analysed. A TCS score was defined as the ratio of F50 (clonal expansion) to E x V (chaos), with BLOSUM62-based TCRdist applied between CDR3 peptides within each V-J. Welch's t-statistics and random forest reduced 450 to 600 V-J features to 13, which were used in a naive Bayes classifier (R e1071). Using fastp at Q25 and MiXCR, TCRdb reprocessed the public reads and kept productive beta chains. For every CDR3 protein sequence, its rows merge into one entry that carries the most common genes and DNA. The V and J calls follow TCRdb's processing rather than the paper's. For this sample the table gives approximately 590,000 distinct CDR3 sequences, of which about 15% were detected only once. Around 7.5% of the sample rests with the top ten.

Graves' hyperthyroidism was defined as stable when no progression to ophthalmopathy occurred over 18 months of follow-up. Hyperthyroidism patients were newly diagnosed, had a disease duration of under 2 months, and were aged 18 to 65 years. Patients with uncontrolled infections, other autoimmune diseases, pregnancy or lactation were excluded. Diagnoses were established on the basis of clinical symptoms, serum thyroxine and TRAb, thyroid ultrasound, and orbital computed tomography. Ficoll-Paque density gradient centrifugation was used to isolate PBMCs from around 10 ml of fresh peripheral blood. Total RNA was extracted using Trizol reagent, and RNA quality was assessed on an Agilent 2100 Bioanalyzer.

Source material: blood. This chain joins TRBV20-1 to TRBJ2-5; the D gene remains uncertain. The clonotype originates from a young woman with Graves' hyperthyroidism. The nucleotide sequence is TGCAGTGCCGGTGGGGAGACCCAGTACTTC. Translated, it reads CSAGGETQYF.